The T cell receptor (beta chain) described here comes from a study of CD8+CD57+ T cells in acquired aplastic anemia. Across the whole study: An average of roughly 3.2 ug of DNA was obtained from sorted CD4+ and CD8+ cells. Study results and limitations: There were twenty-nine CD8+ CDR3 sequences that occurred in both patients and controls.

At least ten counts were recorded for this clonotype. The target antigen is unknown. V lost 3 bases and J lost 2; bases outside the gene matches: 4. The CDR3 has 15 amino acids. The study profiled TCR beta VDJ and CDR3 using genomic DNA as template. From the reads, TCRdb called clonotypes with MiXCR, one entry per CDR3 protein. This sample has some 410,000 distinct CDR3 sequences, with 55% to 75% found just once. The specimen was sorted CD4+, CD8+, or CD8+CD57+ T cells (not recorded which) from PBMCs. This sequence originates from a human donor in good health, serving as a control. V usage is TRBV12-3 or TRBV12-4 and J usage is TRBJ2-1, with 7 nucleotides matching TRBD2. The CDR3 region is CASSLFGTTYNEQFF. DNA of the CDR3: TGTGCCAGCAGTTTGTTTGGGACTACCTACAATGAGCAGTTCTTC.